This T cell receptor beta chain is drawn from a study of T cell responses to AZD1222 COVID-19 vaccine. Background on the study: Second-dose intervals near 4 or 12 weeks were combined.

Details on this clone: The antigen is undetermined.

The protocol was immunoSEQ multiplex PCR, while the TCRdb copy is restricted to in-frame clones and leaves out a portion. The table records about 85,000 clones, less than 90% of them present only once. Findings of the study overall: Only six people who got AZD1222 tested seropositive at baseline. In the spike-specific TCR repertoire, nearly half reportedly target unmutated variant regions.

Sequences were derived from peripheral blood, sampled on day 0 of AZD1222 vaccination. The receptor comes from an adult in good health.

CDR3 nucleotides: TGTGCCAGCAGTGAAGGGAGGGTCGAGACCCAGTACTTC. Amino acid sequence: CASSEGRVETQYF. This rearrangement joins TRBV2 to TRBJ2-5, with D possibly matching TRBD2 (6 bases). V was pared by 1 base and J by 5 bases, with 8 bases between. Looked up from germline, CDR1 is SNHLY and CDR2 is FYNNEI. The CDR3 consists of 13 residues.